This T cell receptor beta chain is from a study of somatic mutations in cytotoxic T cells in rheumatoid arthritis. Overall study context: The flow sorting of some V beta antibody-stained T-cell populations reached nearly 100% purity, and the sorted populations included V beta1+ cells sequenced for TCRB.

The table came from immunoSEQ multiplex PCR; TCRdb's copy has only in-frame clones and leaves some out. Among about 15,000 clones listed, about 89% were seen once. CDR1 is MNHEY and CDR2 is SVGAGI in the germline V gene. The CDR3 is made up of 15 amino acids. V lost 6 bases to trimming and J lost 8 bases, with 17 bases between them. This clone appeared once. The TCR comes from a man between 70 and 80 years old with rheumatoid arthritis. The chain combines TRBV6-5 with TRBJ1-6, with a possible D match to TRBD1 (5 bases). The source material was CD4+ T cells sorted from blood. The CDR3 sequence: CASRDLSGGYSPLHF. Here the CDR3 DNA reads TGTGCCAGCAGAGACCTGTCCGGGGGATATTCACCCCTCCACTTT.